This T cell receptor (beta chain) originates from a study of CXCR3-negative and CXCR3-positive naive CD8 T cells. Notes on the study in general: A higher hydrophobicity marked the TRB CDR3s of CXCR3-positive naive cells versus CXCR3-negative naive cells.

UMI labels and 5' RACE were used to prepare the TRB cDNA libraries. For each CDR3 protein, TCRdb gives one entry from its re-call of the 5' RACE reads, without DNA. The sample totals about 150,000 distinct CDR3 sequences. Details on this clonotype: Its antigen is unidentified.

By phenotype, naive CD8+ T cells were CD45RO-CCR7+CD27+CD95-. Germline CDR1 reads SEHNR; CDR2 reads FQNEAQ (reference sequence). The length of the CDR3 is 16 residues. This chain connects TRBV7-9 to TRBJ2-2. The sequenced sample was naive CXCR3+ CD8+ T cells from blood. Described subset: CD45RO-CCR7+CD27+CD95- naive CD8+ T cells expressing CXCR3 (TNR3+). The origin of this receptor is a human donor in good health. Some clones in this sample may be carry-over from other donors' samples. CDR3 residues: CASSFLGSANTGELSF. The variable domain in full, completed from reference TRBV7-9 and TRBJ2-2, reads DTGVSQNPRHKITKRGQNVTFRCDPISEHNRLYWYRQTLGQGPEFLTYFQNEAQLEKSRLLSDRFSAERPKGSFSTLEIQRTEQGDSAMYLCASSFLGSANTGELSFGEGSRLTVL.